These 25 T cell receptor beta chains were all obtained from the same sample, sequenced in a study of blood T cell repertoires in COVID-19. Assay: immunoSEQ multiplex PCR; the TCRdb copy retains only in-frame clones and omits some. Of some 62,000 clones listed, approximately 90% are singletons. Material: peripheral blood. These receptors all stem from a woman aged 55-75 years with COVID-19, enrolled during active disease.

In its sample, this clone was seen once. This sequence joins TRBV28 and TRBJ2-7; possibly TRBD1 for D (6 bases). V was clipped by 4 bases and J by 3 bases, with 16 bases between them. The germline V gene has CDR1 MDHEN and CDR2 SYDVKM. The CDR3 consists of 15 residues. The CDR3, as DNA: TGTGCCAGCAGTTCACAAAGCGCACAGGGCTACGAGCAGTACTTC. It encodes CASSSQSAQGYEQYF.

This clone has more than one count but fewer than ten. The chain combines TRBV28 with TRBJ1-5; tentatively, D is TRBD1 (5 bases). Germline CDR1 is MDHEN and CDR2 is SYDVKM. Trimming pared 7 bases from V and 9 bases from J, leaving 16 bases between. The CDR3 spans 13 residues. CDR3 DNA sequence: TGTGCCAGCACCCCCGGGGGGAGGGGGCCCCAGCATTTT. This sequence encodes CASTPGGRGPQHF.

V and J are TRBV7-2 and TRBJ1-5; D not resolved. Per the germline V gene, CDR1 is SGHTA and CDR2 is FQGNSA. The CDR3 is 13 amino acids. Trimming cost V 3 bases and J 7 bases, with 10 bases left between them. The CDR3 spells CASSLSGEQPQHF. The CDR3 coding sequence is TGTGCCAGCAGCTTGAGCGGAGAGCAGCCCCAGCATTTT. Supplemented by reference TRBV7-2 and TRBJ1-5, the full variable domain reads GAGVSQSPSNKVTEKGKDVELRCDPISGHTALYWYRQSLGQGLEFLIYFQGNSAPDKSGLPSDRFSAERTGGSVSTLTIQRTQQEDSAVYLCASSLSGEQPQHFGDGTRLSIL.

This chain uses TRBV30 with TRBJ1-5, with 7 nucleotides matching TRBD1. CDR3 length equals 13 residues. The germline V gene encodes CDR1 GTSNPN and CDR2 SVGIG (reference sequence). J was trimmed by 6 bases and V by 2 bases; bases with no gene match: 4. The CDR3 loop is CAWSYRGTQPQHF. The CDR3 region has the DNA TGTGCCTGGAGTTACAGGGGAACTCAGCCCCAGCATTTT. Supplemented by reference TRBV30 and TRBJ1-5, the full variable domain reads SQTIHQWPATLVQPVGSPLSLECTVEGTSNPNLYWYRQAAGRGLQLLFYSVGIGQISSEVPQNLSASRPQDRQFILSSKKLLLSDSGFYLCAWSYRGTQPQHFGDGTRLSIL.

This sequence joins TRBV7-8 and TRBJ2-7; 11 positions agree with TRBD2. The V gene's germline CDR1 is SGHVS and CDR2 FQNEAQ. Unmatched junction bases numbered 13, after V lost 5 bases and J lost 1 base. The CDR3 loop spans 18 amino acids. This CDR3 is CASSPYTSGRGLSYEQYF. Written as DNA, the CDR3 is TGTGCCAGCAGCCCATACACTAGCGGGAGAGGGCTATCCTACGAGCAGTACTTC.

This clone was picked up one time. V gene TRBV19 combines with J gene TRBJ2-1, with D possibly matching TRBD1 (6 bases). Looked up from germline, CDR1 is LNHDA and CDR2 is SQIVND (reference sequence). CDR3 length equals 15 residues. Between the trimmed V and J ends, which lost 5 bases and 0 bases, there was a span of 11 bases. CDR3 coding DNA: TGTGCCAGTAGTGTGAAAGGGGGCTCCTACAATGAGCAGTTCTTC. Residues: CASSVKGGSYNEQFF.

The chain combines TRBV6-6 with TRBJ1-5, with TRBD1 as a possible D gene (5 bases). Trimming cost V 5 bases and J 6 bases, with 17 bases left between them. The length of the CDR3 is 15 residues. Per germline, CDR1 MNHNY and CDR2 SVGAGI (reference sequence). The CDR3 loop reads CASSQTRVGGQPQHF. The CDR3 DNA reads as TGTGCCAGCAGTCAAACCAGGGTCGGCGGTCAGCCCCAGCATTTT.

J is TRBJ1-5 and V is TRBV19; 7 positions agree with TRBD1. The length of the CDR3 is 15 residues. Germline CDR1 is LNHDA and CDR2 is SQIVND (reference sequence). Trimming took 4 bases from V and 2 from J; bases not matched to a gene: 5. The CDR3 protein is CASSTTGIGNQPQHF. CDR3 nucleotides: TGTGCCAGTAGTACGACAGGGATCGGCAATCAGCCCCAGCATTTT.

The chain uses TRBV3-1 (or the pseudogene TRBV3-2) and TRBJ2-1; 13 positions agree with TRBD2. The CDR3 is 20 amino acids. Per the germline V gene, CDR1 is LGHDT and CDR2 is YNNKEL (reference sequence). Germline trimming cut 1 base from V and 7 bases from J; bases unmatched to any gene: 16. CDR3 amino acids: CASSQVVGTSGIQLGNEQFF. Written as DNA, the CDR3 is TGTGCCAGCAGCCAAGTGGTGGGGACTAGCGGGATACAACTCGGAAATGAGCAGTTCTTC.

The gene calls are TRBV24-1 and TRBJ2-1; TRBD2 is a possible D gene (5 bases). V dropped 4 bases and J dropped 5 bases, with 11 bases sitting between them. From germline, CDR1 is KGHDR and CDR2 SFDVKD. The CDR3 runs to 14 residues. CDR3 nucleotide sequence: TGTGCCACCAGTGACTGGTTGGGAGACAATGAGCAGTTCTTC. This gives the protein CATSDWLGDNEQFF.

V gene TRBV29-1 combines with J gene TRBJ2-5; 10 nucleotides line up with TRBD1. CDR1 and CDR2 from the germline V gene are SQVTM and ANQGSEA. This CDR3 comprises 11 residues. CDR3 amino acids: CSGDRGETQYF. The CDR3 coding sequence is TGCAGTGGGGACAGGGGAGAGACCCAGTACTTC.

The CDR3 sequence is CASSLAARIGFEHEKLFF. The CDR3 nucleotides read TGTGCCAGCAGCTTGGCTGCCAGGATTGGTTTCGAGCATGAAAAACTGTTTTTT. V gene TRBV5-8 combines with J gene TRBJ1-4, with D uncertain. CDR1 and CDR2 (germline): SGHTS, YDEGEE. The V end was cut by 0 bases, the J end by 6 bases, with 21 bases between. The CDR3 covers 18 residues.

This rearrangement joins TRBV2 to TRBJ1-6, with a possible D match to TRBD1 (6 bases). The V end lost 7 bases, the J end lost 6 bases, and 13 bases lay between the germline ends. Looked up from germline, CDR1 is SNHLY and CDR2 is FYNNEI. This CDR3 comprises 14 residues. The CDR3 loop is CASKTGNGNSPLHF. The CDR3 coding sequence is TGTGCCAGCAAAACAGGGAACGGTAATTCACCCCTCCACTTT.

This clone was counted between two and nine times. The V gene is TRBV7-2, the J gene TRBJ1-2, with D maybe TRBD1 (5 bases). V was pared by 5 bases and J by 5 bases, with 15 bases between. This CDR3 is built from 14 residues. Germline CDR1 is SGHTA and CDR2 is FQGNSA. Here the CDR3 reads CASSHSGMRYGYTF. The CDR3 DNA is TGTGCCAGCAGCCACTCAGGGATGCGGTATGGCTACACCTTC. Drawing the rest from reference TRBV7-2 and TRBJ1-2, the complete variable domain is GAGVSQSPSNKVTEKGKDVELRCDPISGHTALYWYRQSLGQGLEFLIYFQGNSAPDKSGLPSDRFSAERTGGSVSTLTIQRTQQEDSAVYLCASSHSGMRYGYTFGSGTRLTVV.

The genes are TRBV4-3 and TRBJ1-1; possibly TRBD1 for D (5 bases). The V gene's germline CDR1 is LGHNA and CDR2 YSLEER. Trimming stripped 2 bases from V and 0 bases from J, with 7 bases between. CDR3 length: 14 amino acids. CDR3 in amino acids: CASSQQGLNTEAFF. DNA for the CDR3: TGCGCCAGCAGCCAACAGGGTTTGAACACTGAAGCTTTCTTT.

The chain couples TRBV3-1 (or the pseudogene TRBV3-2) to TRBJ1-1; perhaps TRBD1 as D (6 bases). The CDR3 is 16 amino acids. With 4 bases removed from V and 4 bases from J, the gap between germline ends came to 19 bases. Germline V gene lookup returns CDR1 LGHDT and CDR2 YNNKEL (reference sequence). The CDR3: CASSRRQAPAITEAFF. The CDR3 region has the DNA TGTGCCAGCAGCCGGAGACAGGCCCCAGCCATCACTGAAGCTTTCTTT.

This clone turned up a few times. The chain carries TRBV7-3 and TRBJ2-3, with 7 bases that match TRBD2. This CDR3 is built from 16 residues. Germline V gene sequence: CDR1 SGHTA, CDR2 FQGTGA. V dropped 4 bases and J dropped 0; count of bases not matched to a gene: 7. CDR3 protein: CASSSAGVLSTDTQYF. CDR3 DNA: TGTGCCAGCAGCTCTGCGGGGGTATTAAGCACAGATACGCAGTATTTT.

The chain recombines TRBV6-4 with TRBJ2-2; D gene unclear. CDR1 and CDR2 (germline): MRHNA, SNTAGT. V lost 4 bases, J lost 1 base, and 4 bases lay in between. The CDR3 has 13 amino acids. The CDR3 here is CASSAMNTGELFF. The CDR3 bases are TGTGCCAGCAGTGCAATGAACACCGGGGAGCTGTTTTTT.

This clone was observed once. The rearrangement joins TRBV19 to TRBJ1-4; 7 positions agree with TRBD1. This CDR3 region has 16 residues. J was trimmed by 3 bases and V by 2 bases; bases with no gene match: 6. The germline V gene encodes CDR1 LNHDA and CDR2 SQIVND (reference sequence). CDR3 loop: CASSISTGSSNEKLFF. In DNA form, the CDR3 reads TGTGCCAGTAGTATATCGACAGGGTCATCTAATGAAAAACTGTTTTTT.

CDR3 in DNA: TGTGCCAGCAGCCGCCTCAGGAGCGCGGGCGAGCAGTACTTC. This gives the protein CASSRLRSAGEQYF. The chain recombines TRBV7-8 with TRBJ2-7; D might be TRBD2 (5 bases). V shed 5 bases and J shed 6 bases, with 17 bases lying between them. CDR1 SGHVS and CDR2 FQNEAQ come from the germline V gene. The CDR3 consists of 14 residues.

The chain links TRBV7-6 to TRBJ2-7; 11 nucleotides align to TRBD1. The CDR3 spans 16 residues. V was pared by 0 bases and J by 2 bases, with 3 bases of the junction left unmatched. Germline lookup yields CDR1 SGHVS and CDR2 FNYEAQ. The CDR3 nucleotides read TGTGCCAGCAGCTTAGCAGCGGGACAGGGGGCCTACGAGCAGTACTTC. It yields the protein CASSLAAGQGAYEQYF.

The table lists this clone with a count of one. The CDR3 sequence: CASLAGNGNTEAFF. As DNA, the CDR3 is TGCGCCAGCTTAGCAGGGAACGGGAACACTGAAGCTTTCTTT. The chain joins TRBV5-1 to TRBJ1-1, with TRBD1 as a possible D gene (5 bases). Trimming took off 7 bases at V and 1 base at J, with 14 bases between the two ends. Germline V CDR1 and CDR2: SGHRS, YFSETQ. CDR3 length: 14 residues.

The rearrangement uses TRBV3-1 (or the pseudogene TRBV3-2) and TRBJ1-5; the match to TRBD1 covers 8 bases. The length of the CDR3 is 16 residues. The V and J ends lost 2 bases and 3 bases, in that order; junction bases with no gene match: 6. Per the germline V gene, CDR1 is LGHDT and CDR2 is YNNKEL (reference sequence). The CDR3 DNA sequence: TGTGCCAGCAGCCAACGGACAGGGTTGATCAATCAGCCCCAGCATTTT. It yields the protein CASSQRTGLINQPQHF.

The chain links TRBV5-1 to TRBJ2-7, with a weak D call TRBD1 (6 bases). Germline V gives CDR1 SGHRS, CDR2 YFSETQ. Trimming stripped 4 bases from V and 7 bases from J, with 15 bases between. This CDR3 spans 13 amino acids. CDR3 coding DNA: TGCGCCAGCAGCCAAGATACAGGGTTAGAGCAGTACTTC. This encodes CASSQDTGLEQYF.

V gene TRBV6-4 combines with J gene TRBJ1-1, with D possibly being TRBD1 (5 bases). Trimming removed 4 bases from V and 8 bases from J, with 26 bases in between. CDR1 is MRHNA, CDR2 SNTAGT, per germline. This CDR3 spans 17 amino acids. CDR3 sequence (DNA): TGTGCCAGCAGTGTACGGCAGGGAGGAGTGGGCATCGGGGAAGCTTTCTTT. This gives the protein CASSVRQGGVGIGEAFF.